This T cell receptor beta chain was captured in a study of monozygotic twins with inflammatory bowel disease. CDR1 KGHDR and CDR2 SFDVKD come from the germline V gene. The CDR3 has 12 residues. UMIs bearing a 6-nucleotide sample barcode were added through template switching. TCRdb reprocessed the 5' RACE reads and keeps a single row for each CDR3 protein, giving no DNA. This sample's clone table lists hundreds of thousands of distinct CDR3 sequences. Study-wide findings and caveats: Among twins, concordant and discordant pairs did not differ in repertoire similarity, possibly from limited power. The study found lower TCRbeta diversity (inverse Simpson) in IBD patients than in healthy co-twins.

Someone took an approximately 2.5 ml blood sample from each of the donors. Of note for this clonotype: No antigen is known for it.

The rearrangement joins TRBV24-1 to TRBJ2-3. Input material: blood. The clonotype comes from a human donor with ulcerative colitis or Crohn's disease, or a healthy co-twin of an affected twin (not recorded which). CDR3 sequence reads: CATSDTVETQYF.